A single sample is the source of the 19 T cell receptor beta chains below, sequenced in a study of T cells in Graves' hyperthyroidism and ophthalmopathy. Amplification of TCR beta CDR3 regions used RNA as the template. Primed by the HTBI set, a first-round RT-PCR was run on the TCR CDR3. In TCRdb, the multiplex PCR reads were re-called with MiXCR into one record per CDR3 protein. In the table there are over 200,000 distinct CDR3 sequences, roughly 15% of which are singletons. Sequencing used blood. These TCRs come from a woman in her thirties or forties with Graves' hyperthyroidism that later progressed to Graves' ophthalmopathy.

This clonotype was counted a few times. The chain joins TRBV7-3 to TRBJ2-3; unclear D gene. The V gene's germline CDR1 is SGHTA and CDR2 FQGTGA. The V end was cut by 2 bases, the J end by 2 bases, with 8 bases between. The CDR3 runs to 14 residues. CDR3 sequence reads: CASSLSGYTDTQYF. Written as DNA, the CDR3 is TGTGCCAGCAGCTTATCGGGCTACACAGATACGCAGTATTTT.

This clonotype showed up many times. The V and J genes are TRBV30 and TRBJ1-5, with 7 bases matching TRBD1. The CDR3 runs to 13 residues. V shed 2 bases, J shed 8 bases, and the junction held 6 bases outside the gene matches. Per germline, CDR1 GTSNPN and CDR2 SVGIG (reference sequence). This chain's CDR3 is CAWSKTGVEPQHF. DNA of the CDR3: TGTGCCTGGAGTAAAACAGGGGTTGAGCCCCAGCATTTT. The whole variable domain, filled in from reference TRBV30 and TRBJ1-5, reads SQTIHQWPATLVQPVGSPLSLECTVEGTSNPNLYWYRQAAGRGLQLLFYSVGIGQISSEVPQNLSASRPQDRQFILSSKKLLLSDSGFYLCAWSKTGVEPQHFGDGTRLSIL.

This sequence joins TRBV2 and TRBJ2-3; TRBD1 agrees at 9 bases. The junction had 7 bases not matched to a gene; V was cut back by 6 bases and J by 3 bases. Germline V CDR1 and CDR2: SNHLY, FYNNEI. CDR3 size: 15 residues. The DNA of the CDR3 is TGTGCCAGCAGCCTTGGACAGGGGCAAACAGATACGCAGTATTTT. Translated: CASSLGQGQTDTQYF.

J is TRBJ2-1 and V is TRBV20-1, with 9 positions matching TRBD2. The CDR3 length is 13 residues. CDR1 and CDR2 from the germline V gene are DFQATT and SNEGSKA (reference sequence). The junction had 5 bases not matched to a gene; V was cut back by 6 bases and J by 5 bases. CDR3 region: CSALAGTDNEQFF. Written as DNA, the CDR3 is TGCAGTGCCCTAGCGGGAACCGACAATGAGCAGTTCTTC.

This clonotype was seen repeatedly, ten times or more. V and J are TRBV28 and TRBJ2-7; tentatively, D is TRBD1 or TRBD2 (5 bases each). The CDR3 is made up of 15 amino acids. V lost 5 bases and J lost 0, with 14 bases in between. Germline values: CDR1 MDHEN, CDR2 SYDVKM. CDR3 in DNA: TGTGCCAGCAGTCCCGGGACCCCTCCCTCCTACGAGCAGTACTTC. It yields the protein CASSPGTPPSYEQYF. Full variable domain (remainder filled in from reference TRBV28 and TRBJ2-7): DVKVTQSSRYLVKRTGEKVFLECVQDMDHENMFWYRQDPGLGLRLIYFSYDVKMKEKGDIPEGYSVSREKKERFSLILESASTNQTSMYLCASSPGTPPSYEQYFGPGTRLTVT.

The chain combines TRBV20-1 with TRBJ2-7; TRBD1 might be the D (6 bases). Germline values: CDR1 DFQATT, CDR2 SNEGSKA (reference sequence). Trimming took off 5 bases at V and 2 bases at J, with 19 bases between the two ends. The CDR3 has 15 residues. CDR3 in amino acids: CSAPRGAGAAYEQYF. CDR3 sequence (DNA): TGCAGTGCTCCCAGGGGAGCAGGTGCGGCCTACGAGCAGTACTTC.

This clonotype was seen many times. The chain couples TRBV12-3 or TRBV12-4 to TRBJ2-3; D ambiguous. Trimming shortened V by 0 bases and J by 7 bases, and 8 bases separated the two germline ends. There are 13 residues in the CDR3. The CDR3 loop reads CASSLAGPNTQYF. The CDR3, as DNA: TGTGCCAGCAGTTTAGCCGGTCCTAATACGCAGTATTTT.

This clonotype came up many times. The CDR3 loop is CASSYSNQGSGELFF. In nucleotides, the CDR3 is TGTGCCAGCAGTTACTCGAATCAGGGGAGTGGGGAGCTGTTTTTT. The chain links TRBV6-5 to TRBJ2-2; D is perhaps TRBD1 (6 bases). Germline V gene lookup returns CDR1 MNHEY and CDR2 SVGAGI. This CDR3 contains 15 residues. The ends were cut back, 0 bases at V and 8 bases at J, with 13 bases in the middle.

This clonotype has ten or more counts. This chain links TRBV7-8 with TRBJ2-1; weak D call: TRBD2 (5 bases). Germline V CDR1 and CDR2: SGHVS, FQNEAQ. The CDR3 extends over 15 amino acids. V was cut by 0 bases and J by 2 bases, with 8 bases left in between. The CDR3 region has the DNA TGTGCCAGCAGCTTAGCAGGGAGCCCCTACAATGAGCAGTTCTTC. Encoded protein: CASSLAGSPYNEQFF. The full variable domain, completed using reference TRBV7-8 and TRBJ2-1, is GAGVSQSPRYKVAKRGQDVALRCDPISGHVSLFWYQQALGQGPEFLTYFQNEAQLDKSGLPSDRFFAERPEGSVSTLKIQRTQQEDSAVYLCASSLAGSPYNEQFFGPGTRLTVL.

This clonotype was found many times. The chain is built from TRBV18 and TRBJ1-1; TRBD1 matches 9 bases. Germline V lookup: CDR1 KGHSH, CDR2 LQKENI. The CDR3 contains 16 residues. V lost 0 bases and J lost 8; bases outside the gene matches: 10. Here the CDR3 reads CASSPPGQGRDWEAFF. CDR3 sequence (DNA): TGTGCCAGCTCACCACCGGGACAGGGCCGAGATTGGGAAGCTTTCTTT. The variable domain in full, completed from reference TRBV18 and TRBJ1-1, reads NAGVMQNPRHLVRRRGQEARLRCSPMKGHSHVYWYRQLPEEGLKFMVYLQKENIIDESGMPKERFSAEFPKEGPSILRIQQVVRGDSAAYFCASSPPGQGRDWEAFFGQGTRLTVV.

At least ten counts were recorded for this clonotype. The chain links TRBV27 to TRBJ1-1; perhaps TRBD1 as D (5 bases). Germline V gene sequence: CDR1 MNHEY, CDR2 SMNVEV (reference sequence). The CDR3 runs 14 residues. With 3 bases removed from V and 1 base from J, the gap between germline ends came to 9 bases. The CDR3 reads CASSLLGGNTEAFF. DNA of the CDR3: TGTGCCAGCAGTTTGTTGGGGGGGAACACTGAAGCTTTCTTT.

This clonotype was observed many times. This chain links TRBV3-1 with TRBJ1-1; the match to TRBD1 covers 8 bases. The CDR3 covers 12 residues. Trimming took 5 bases from V and 11 from J; bases not matched to a gene: 7. Germline assignment: CDR1 LGHDT and CDR2 YNNKEL (reference sequence). The chain's CDR3 is CASSARQGSAFF. The DNA for the CDR3 is TGTGCCAGCAGCGCCCGACAGGGGTCGGCTTTCTTT. Combining the CDR3 with reference TRBV3-1 and TRBJ1-1 gives the whole variable domain DTAVSQTPKYLVTQMGNDKSIKCEQNLGHDTMYWYKQDSKKFLKIMFSYNNKELIINETVPNRFSPKSPDKAHLNLHINSLELGDSAVYFCASSARQGSAFFGQGTRLTVV.

The chain joins TRBV15 to TRBJ1-1; possible D gene TRBD1, 5 bases. Trimming removed 0 bases from V and 4 bases from J, with 15 bases in between. The germline CDR1 and CDR2 sequences are LNHNV and YYDKDF (reference sequence). The CDR3 sequence is 16 residues long. The CDR3 protein is CATSRDRMGRATEAFF. The CDR3 bases are TGTGCCACCAGCAGAGATAGGATGGGCAGGGCCACTGAAGCTTTCTTT.

This rearrangement joins TRBV18 to TRBJ1-1, with 9 nucleotides matching TRBD1. Trimming at V came to 3 bases and at J to 7 bases, leaving 9 bases not matched to a gene. From germline, CDR1 is KGHSH and CDR2 LQKENI. The CDR3 spans 15 residues. CDR3 sequence (DNA): TGTGCCAGCTCACCCCTCAGGGACAGGGCGATTGAAGCTTTCTTT. Its translation: CASSPLRDRAIEAFF.

This clonotype was seen many times. In DNA, the CDR3 is TGCAGTGCTAGCTCTAGTCTCTGGTACGAGCAGTACTTC. As protein: CSASSSLWYEQYF. The chain couples TRBV20-1 to TRBJ2-7; no reliable D call. The CDR3 has 13 amino acids. Trimming shortened V by 3 bases and J by 4 bases, and 13 bases separated the two germline ends. Germline values: CDR1 DFQATT, CDR2 SNEGSKA (reference sequence).

The rearrangement uses TRBV12-3 or TRBV12-4 and TRBJ2-7; D may match TRBD1 or TRBD2 (5 bases each). V lost 1 base, J lost 7 bases, and 14 bases lay in between. This CDR3 is built from 14 residues. This CDR3 is CASSLGGGVWEQYF. As DNA, the CDR3 is TGTGCCAGCAGTTTAGGTGGGGGTGTTTGGGAGCAGTACTTC.

V is TRBV4-1 and J is TRBJ2-3; D is uncertain. CDR1 is MGHRA, CDR2 YSYEKL, per germline. Trimming left V 1 base short and J 4 bases short, with 9 bases between. The length of the CDR3 is 14 residues. CDR3 coding DNA: TGCGCCAGCAGCCAAGGGGTAGGCTCAGATACGCAGTATTTT. It is translated as CASSQGVGSDTQYF.

This clonotype was recorded many times. The rearrangement links TRBV18 to TRBJ2-7; 8 bases map to TRBD1. This CDR3 comprises 13 residues. The junction had 5 bases not matched to a gene; V was cut back by 8 bases and J by 2 bases. The V gene's germline CDR1 is KGHSH and CDR2 LQKENI. The CDR3 protein is CASSPDRAYEQYF. CDR3 bases: TGTGCCAGCAGCCCGGACAGGGCCTACGAGCAGTACTTC.

This clonotype was observed many times. This sequence joins TRBV28 and TRBJ2-3; TRBD2 matches 8 bases. Germline values: CDR1 MDHEN, CDR2 SYDVKM. The CDR3 sequence is 16 residues long. Unmatched junction bases numbered 9, after V lost 3 bases and J lost 4 bases. In DNA form, the CDR3 reads TGTGCCAGCAGTTTCCTGAGCGGGAGTTCTGCAGATACGCAGTATTTT. Translated, it gives CASSFLSGSSADTQYF.